This T cell receptor (beta chain) is drawn from a study of shared clonotypes between healthy human individuals (dated by TCRdb to 2020 to 2021). Regarding the research as a whole: The cohort included three men and a couple of women between 18 and 49 years of age. Per donor, three plates each were used for CD4 naive and CD4 memory, two for CD8 naive, and one for CD8 memory. To estimate repertoire size and how much clonotypes are shared between individuals, the study performed deep sequencing of blood TCR repertoires from 4 to 6 healthy adults. To increase sequencing depth and limit assay-specific biases, TCR repertoire library preparation and sequencing were carried out by different laboratories using diverse techniques. Each donor's leukapheresis produced roughly between about 0.8 and 10 billion PBMCs. Overall study outcomes, separate from this receptor: Approximately 5% of naive CD4, 3.5% of naive CD8, approximately 2% of memory CD4, and approximately 0.39% of memory CD8 clonotypes were shared across four donors. Because the study included only a small number of donors, the genetic and exposure-history diversity represented was limited. Estimated clonotype richness was generally larger for naive than for memory subsets. Sampling was limited to blood, and TCR repertoires in tissue likely differ from TCR repertoires in blood. Pairwise subsampling indicated that sequencing depth was expected to affect the degree of clonotype sharing among donors. Even with the large sequencing depth, rarefaction of the sorted-subset datasets indicated that sequencing was incomplete. Clonotypes shared by all four sorted-subset donors showed higher generation probabilities than non-shared clonotypes.

Of note for this clone: There is no known antigen for this receptor. There are no base qualities to consult, and no much larger clone falls within one base.

Healthy HIV-negative adults with no recently reported acute infections or vaccinations were included as donors. Only Caucasian adults living in Nashville, Tennessee, USA were represented among the donors. Magnetic negative selection was used to enrich CD4+ T cells, after which naive cells were positively selected on CD45RA and the negative fraction became the memory subset. Blood was collected by leukapheresis, and PBMCs were isolated by Ficoll-Histopaque density gradient centrifugation and then cryopreserved in liquid nitrogen vapor phase. Analytical flow cytometry was used to check the purity and quantity of every magnetically sorted T cell population. Genomic DNA was isolated from each sorted fraction and quantified by UV absorbance on a Nanodrop 2000c. Using the deep immunoSEQ assay, TCR CDR3 regions were amplified from genomic DNA by multiplex PCR. For each cell subset, the extracted genomic DNA was distributed evenly across all wells of several immunoSEQ 96-well plates, and each plate served as one replicate. For sorted subsets, each replicate PCR was loaded with about 0.2 ug genomic DNA, equivalent to about 33,000 T cell genomes. Purified libraries were measured with a Qubit 3.0 fluorometer, size-checked on a Bioanalyzer 2100, and measured again with the KAPA Library Quantification kit. Every immunoSEQ 96-well plate was sequenced on a separate single-read 150-cycle Illumina NextSeq 550 flow cell. The authors' analysis ran thus. The immunoSEQ output contained only junctional sequences without quality scores, so filtering could not match that applied to full-length reads. To assign V/J genes and CDR3, sequences were annotated against IMGT germline references using PyIR, a Python wrapper for IgBLAST v1.9. Reads were filtered out if the reads had weak V/J assignments (E-value above 1e-6), no CDR3, stop codons, out-of-frame junctions, or ambiguous translated residues. V3J clonotypes were defined by identical inferred V gene, J gene, and CDR3 amino acid sequence. Percentage overlap between repertoires was computed as shared unique clonotypes divided by the size of the smaller repertoire. Richness of each repertoire was evaluated using RTK rarefaction, the Chao1 estimator, and Recon v2.1 estimates of unobserved clonotypes. Generation probabilities were computed with OLGA for all TCRbeta clonotypes obtained by the gDNA method from several donors. This immuneACCESS table, as held by TCRdb, lists in-frame sequences with V and J called but not all clones. Of the missing ones, under half trace to an unresolved V gene in checked studies; the others have no known cause. V, J and clone size derive from that table, while D and trimming were established from the DNA sequence. The sample yields 550,000 to 850,000 clones; roughly 70% were counted once. Of the sample, about 1.8% falls within the top ten clones.

Via the germline V gene, CDR1 is SGHTA and CDR2 FQGNSA. Trimmed from V: 2 bases; trimmed from J: 0 bases; junction bases lacking a gene match: 2. Counted from cysteine to phenylalanine, this CDR3 has 15 amino acids. Of all the DNA, just the CDR3 is kept, 45 bases in frame from base 1. This clonotype was sampled from a woman under 40 in good health. The chain is encoded by TRBV7-2 joined to TRBJ2-7; a stretch of 9 junction bases matches TRBD2. Sequencing used memory CD4+ T cells sorted from blood. Reading the label with the study, this specimen's cell subset or site is: CD45RA-negative fraction. Read as DNA, the sequence is TGTGCCAGCAGCTTAACTAGCGGGTTCTCCTACGAGCAGTACTTC. This is translated as CASSLTSGFSYEQYF.